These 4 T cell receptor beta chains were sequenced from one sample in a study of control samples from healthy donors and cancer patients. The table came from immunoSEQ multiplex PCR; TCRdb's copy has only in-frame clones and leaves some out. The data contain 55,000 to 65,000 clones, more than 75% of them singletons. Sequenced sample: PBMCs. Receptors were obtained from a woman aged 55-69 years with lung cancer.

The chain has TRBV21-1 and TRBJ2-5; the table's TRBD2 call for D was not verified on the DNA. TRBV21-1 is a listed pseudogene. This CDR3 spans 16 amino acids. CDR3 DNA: TGTGCCAGCCCGCCTTGGGGACTAGCGGTGAAAGAGACCCAGTACTTC. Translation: CASPPWGLAVKETQYF.

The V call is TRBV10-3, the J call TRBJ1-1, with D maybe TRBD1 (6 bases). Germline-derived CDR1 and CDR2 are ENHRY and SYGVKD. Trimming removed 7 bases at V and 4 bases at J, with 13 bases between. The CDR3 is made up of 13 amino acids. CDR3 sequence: CAITGQLTTEAFF. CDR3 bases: TGTGCCATCACCGGACAGCTGACCACTGAAGCTTTCTTT.

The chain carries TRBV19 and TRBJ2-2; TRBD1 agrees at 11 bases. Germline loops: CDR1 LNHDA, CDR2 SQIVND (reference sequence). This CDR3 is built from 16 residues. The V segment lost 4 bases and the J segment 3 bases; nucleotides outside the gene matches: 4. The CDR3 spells CASSNGQGADTGELFF. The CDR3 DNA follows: TGTGCCAGTAGTAACGGACAGGGGGCCGACACCGGGGAGCTGTTTTTT.

The CDR3 spells CASSQDLKNTEAFF. In nucleotides, the CDR3 is TGTGCCAGCAGCCAAGATCTGAAGAACACTGAAGCTTTCTTT. V gene TRBV4-2 combines with J gene TRBJ1-1, with D unresolved. This CDR3 is 14 amino acids long. Per germline, CDR1 LGHNA and CDR2 YNFKEQ. V gave up 0 bases and J gave up 1 base, with 6 bases separating them.